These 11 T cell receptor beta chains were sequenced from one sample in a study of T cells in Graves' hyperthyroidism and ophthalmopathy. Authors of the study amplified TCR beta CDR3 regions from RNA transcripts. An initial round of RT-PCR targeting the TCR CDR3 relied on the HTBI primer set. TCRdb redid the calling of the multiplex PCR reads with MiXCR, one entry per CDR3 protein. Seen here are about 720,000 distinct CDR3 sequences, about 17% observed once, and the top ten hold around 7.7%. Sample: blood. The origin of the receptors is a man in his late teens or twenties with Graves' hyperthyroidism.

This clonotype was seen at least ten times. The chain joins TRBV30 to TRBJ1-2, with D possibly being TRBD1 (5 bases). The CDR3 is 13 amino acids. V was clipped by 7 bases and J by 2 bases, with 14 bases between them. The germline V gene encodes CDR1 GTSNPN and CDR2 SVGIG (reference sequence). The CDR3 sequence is CASKETENYGYTF. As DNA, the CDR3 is TGTGCCTCAAAGGAGACAGAAAACTATGGCTACACCTTC. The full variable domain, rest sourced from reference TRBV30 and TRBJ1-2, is SQTIHQWPATLVQPVGSPLSLECTVEGTSNPNLYWYRQAAGRGLQLLFYSVGIGQISSEVPQNLSASRPQDRQFILSSKKLLLSDSGFYLCASKETENYGYTFGSGTRLTVV.

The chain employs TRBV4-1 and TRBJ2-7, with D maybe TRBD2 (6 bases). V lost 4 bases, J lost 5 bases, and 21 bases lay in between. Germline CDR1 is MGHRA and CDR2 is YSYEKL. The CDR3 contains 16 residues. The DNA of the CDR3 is TGCGCCAGCAGCCTCCTTTCCGGGAGCGTGCTCCACGAGCAGTACTTC. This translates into CASSLLSGSVLHEQYF.

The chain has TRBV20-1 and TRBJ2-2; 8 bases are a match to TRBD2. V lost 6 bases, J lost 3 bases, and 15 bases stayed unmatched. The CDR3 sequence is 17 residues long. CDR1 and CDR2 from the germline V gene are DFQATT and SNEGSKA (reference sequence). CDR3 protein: CSARGLAGPMDTGELFF. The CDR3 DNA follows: TGCAGTGCCAGGGGTCTAGCGGGCCCTATGGACACCGGGGAGCTGTTTTTT.

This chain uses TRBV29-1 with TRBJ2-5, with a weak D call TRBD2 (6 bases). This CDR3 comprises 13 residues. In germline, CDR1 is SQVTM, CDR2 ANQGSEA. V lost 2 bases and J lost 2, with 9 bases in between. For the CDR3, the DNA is TGCAGCGTTGAACGCGGGGCTCAAGAGACCCAGTACTTC. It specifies CSVERGAQETQYF. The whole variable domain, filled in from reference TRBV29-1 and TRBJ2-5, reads SAVISQKPSRDICQRGTSLTIQCQVDSQVTMMFWYRQQPGQSLTLIATANQGSEATYESGFVIDKFPISRPNLTFSTLTVSNMSPEDSSIYLCSVERGAQETQYFGPGTRLLVL.

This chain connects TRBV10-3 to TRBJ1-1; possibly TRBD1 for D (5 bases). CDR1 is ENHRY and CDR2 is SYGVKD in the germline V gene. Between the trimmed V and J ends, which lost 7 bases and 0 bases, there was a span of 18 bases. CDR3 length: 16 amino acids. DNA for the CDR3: TGTGCCATCACCGATCGGCCGGGGGGTTTGAACACTGAAGCTTTCTTT. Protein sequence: CAITDRPGGLNTEAFF.

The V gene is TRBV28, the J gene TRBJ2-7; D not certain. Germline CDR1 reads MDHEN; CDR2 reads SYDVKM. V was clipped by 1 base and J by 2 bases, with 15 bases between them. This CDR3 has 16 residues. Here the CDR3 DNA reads TGTGCCAGCAGTTTATTTCGGAGTTCGGTTCCCTACGAGCAGTACTTC. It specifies CASSLFRSSVPYEQYF. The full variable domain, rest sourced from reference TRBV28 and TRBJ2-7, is DVKVTQSSRYLVKRTGEKVFLECVQDMDHENMFWYRQDPGLGLRLIYFSYDVKMKEKGDIPEGYSVSREKKERFSLILESASTNQTSMYLCASSLFRSSVPYEQYFGPGTRLTVT.

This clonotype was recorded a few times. In nucleotides, the CDR3 is TGTGCCAGTAGCCGGGACAGGGGGATTATCTATGGCTACACCTTC. It codes for CASSRDRGIIYGYTF. This sequence joins TRBV19 and TRBJ1-2, with 11 bases fitting TRBD1. J lost 4 bases, V lost 6 bases, and 7 bases had no gene match. This CDR3 has 15 residues. Looked up from germline, CDR1 is LNHDA and CDR2 is SQIVND (reference sequence).

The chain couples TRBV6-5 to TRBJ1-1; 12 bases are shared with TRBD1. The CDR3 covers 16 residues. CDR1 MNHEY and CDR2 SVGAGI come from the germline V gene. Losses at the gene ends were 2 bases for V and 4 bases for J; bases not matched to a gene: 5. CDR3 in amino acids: CASSYGTGGAVTEAFF. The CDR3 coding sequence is TGTGCCAGCAGTTACGGGACAGGGGGCGCGGTCACTGAAGCTTTCTTT.

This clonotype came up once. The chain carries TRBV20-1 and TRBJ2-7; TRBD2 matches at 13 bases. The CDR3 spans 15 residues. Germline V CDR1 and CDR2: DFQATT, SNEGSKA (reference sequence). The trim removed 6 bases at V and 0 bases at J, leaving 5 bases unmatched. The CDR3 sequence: CSATGLAGSSYEQYF. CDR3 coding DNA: TGCAGTGCCACGGGACTAGCGGGAAGCTCCTACGAGCAGTACTTC.

The CDR3, as DNA: TGTGCCAGTAGTACCTCAGGGGGCGGAGGCTATGGCTACACCTTC. It translates to CASSTSGGGGYGYTF. The V call is TRBV19, the J call TRBJ1-2; 8 nucleotides agree with TRBD1. The CDR3 consists of 15 residues. CDR1 and CDR2 (germline): LNHDA, SQIVND (reference sequence). V was pared by 4 bases and J by 4 bases, with 8 bases of the junction left unmatched.

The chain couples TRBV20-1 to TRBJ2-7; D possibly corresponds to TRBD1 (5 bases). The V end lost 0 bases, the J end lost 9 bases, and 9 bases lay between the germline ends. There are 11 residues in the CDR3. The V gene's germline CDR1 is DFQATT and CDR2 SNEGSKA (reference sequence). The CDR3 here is CSAREGPWQYF. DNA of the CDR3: TGCAGTGCTAGAGAGGGGCCGTGGCAGTACTTC.